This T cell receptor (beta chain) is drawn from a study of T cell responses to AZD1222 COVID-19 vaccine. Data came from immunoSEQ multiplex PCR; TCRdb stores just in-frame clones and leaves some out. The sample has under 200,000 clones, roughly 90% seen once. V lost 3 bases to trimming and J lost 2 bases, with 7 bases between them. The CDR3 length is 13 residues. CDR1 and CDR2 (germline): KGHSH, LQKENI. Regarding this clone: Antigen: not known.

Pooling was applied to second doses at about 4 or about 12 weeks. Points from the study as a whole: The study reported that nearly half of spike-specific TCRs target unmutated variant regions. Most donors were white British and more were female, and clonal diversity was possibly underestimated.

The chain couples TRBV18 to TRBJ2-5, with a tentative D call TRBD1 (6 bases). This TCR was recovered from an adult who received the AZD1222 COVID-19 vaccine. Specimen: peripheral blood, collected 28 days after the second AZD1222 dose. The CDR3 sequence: CASSPDRQETQYF. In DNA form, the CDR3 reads TGTGCCAGCTCACCGGACAGACAAGAGACCCAGTACTTC.